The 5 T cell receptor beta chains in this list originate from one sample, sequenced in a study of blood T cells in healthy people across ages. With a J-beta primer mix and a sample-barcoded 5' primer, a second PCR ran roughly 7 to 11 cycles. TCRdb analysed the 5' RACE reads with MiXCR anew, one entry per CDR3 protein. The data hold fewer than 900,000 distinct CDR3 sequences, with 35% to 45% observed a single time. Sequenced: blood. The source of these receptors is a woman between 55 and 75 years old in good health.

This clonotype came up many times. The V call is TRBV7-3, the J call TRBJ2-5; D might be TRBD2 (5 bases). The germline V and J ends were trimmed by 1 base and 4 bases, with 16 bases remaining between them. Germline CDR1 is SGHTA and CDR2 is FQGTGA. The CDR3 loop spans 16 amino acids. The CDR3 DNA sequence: TGTGCCAGCAGCTTAAGAGGGTCCGGTGGGCGAGAGACCCAGTACTTC. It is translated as CASSLRGSGGRETQYF.

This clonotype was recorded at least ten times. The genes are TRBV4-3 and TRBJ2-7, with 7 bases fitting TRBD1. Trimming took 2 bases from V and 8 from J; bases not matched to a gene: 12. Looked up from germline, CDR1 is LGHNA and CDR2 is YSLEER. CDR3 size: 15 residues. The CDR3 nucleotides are TGCGCCAGCAGCCAATCCTCCGGGACAGCTTCTCAGCAGTACTTC. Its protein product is CASSQSSGTASQQYF.

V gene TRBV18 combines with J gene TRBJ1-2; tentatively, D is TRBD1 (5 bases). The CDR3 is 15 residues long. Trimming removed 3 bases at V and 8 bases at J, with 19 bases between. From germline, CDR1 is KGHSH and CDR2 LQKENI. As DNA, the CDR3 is TGTGCCAGCTCACCGGAGGGGTCTACGACCGGAGGCTACACCTTC. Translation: CASSPEGSTTGGYTF. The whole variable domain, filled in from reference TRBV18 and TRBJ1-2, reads NAGVMQNPRHLVRRRGQEARLRCSPMKGHSHVYWYRQLPEEGLKFMVYLQKENIIDESGMPKERFSAEFPKEGPSILRIQQVVRGDSAAYFCASSPEGSTTGGYTFGSGTRLTVV.

In DNA, the CDR3 is TGTGCCTGGAGTTGGGCCAGGGAAGAGACCCAGTACTTC. It is translated as CAWSWAREETQYF. The chain is built from TRBV30 and TRBJ2-5, with a possible D match to TRBD1 (5 bases). Germline V gene lookup returns CDR1 GTSNPN and CDR2 SVGIG (reference sequence). The CDR3 is made up of 13 amino acids. Trimming shortened V by 2 bases and J by 3 bases, and 10 bases separated the two germline ends. Full variable domain (rest looked up from reference TRBV30 and TRBJ2-5): SQTIHQWPATLVQPVGSPLSLECTVEGTSNPNLYWYRQAAGRGLQLLFYSVGIGQISSEVPQNLSASRPQDRQFILSSKKLLLSDSGFYLCAWSWAREETQYFGPGTRLLVL.

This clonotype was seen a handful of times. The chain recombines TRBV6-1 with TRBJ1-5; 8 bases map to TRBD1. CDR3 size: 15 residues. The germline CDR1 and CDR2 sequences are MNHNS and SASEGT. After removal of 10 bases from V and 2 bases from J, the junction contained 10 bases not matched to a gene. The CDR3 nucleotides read TGTGCCATGTCCCGGGACAGGTACGGCAATCAGCCCCAGCATTTT. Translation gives CAMSRDRYGNQPQHF.